At least ten counts were recorded for the clone carrying this T cell receptor beta chain. These data belong to a study of HIV-infected children after antiretroviral therapy interruption. Turning to the study itself: Interruption-arm samples span weeks 0, 12, interruption end (24 or 48), and about 3 years post-study.

J was trimmed by 6 bases and V by 1 base; bases with no gene match: 5. Per germline, CDR1 SGHTA and CDR2 FQGNSA. CDR3 length: 15 amino acids. Unique molecular identifiers were included in an RNA-based 3' RACE TCR library. TCRdb processed the 3' RACE reads anew with MiXCR; each CDR3 protein has one entry. The sample holds about 89,000 distinct CDR3 sequences; 5.5% to 8.5% are singletons and the top ten take 0.9% to 1.4%. Treatment denoted: PENTA 11 planned treatment interruption arm or continuous ART arm. At least 24 weeks of at least three-drug ART, in children 2 to 15 years. Material: CD45RA+ CD4+ T cells from PBMCs, pooled from several time points, obtained from a donor given antiretroviral therapy, either interrupted or continuous. The sample's subset: naive CD4+ CD45RA+ CD45RO- T cells. The V call is TRBV7-2, the J call TRBJ2-4; 8 nucleotides align to TRBD1. This sequence originates from a pool of human donors with HIV. In nucleotides, the CDR3 is TGTGCCAGCAGCTTAGGGACAGGGTATCGAAACATTCAGTACTTC. It specifies CASSLGTGYRNIQYF.